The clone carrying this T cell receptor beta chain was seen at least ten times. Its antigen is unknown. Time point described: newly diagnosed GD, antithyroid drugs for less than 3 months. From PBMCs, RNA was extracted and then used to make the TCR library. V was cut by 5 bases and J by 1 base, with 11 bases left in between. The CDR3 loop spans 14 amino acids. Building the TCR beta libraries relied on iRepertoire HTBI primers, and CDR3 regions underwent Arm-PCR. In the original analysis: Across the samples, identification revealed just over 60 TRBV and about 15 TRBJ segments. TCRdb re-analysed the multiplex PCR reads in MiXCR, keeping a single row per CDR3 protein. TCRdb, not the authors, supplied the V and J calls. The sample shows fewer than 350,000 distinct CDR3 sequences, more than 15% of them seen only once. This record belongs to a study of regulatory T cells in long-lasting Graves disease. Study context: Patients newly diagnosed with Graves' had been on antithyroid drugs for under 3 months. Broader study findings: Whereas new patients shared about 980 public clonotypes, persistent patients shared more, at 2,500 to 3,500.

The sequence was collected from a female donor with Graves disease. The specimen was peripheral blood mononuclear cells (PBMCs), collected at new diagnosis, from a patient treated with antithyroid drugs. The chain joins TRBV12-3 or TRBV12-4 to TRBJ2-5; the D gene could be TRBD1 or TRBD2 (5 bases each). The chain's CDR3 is CASSPGRTQETQYF. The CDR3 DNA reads TGTGCCAGCAGTCCGGGACGGACCCAAGAGACCCAGTACTTC.